This TCR beta chain derives from a study of T cells in localized non-small cell lung cancer. Notes on the study in general: Sequencing, confined to only one tumor region, leaves heterogeneity possible. The appearance of a median 57 of the top 100 tumor clones was seen in adjacent lung. Longer overall survival associated with higher blood T cell density; shorter survival with higher adjacent-lung clonality. There was higher T cell clonality in uninvolved adjacent lung than in tumor, and it was highest there.

On this clone: The antigen remains unidentified.

TCRdb's copy holds only in-frame clones and misses some; the assay was immunoSEQ multiplex PCR. This sample has more than 15,000 clones, with around 89% found just once. This CDR3 contains 16 residues. Germline CDR1 is ENHRY and CDR2 is SYGVKD. Losses at the gene ends were 4 bases for V and 2 bases for J; bases not matched to a gene: 8. The V gene is TRBV10-3, the J gene TRBJ1-3; TRBD1 matches at 7 bases. Sequencing used peripheral blood, obtained before any cancer treatment. This TCR was recovered from a man between 40 and 70 years old with stage I lung adenocarcinoma. This CDR3 reads CAISGDLTGTGNTIYF. The CDR3 nucleotides are TGTGCCATCAGTGGGGACCTGACAGGGACTGGAAACACCATATATTTT.